Shown below are 5 T cell receptor beta chains from a single sample sequenced in a study of T cells in Graves' hyperthyroidism and ophthalmopathy. RNA transcripts were the template for amplifying TCR beta CDR3 regions. Initially, a first-round RT-PCR of the TCR CDR3 employed the HTBI primer set. A single record per CDR3 protein comes from TCRdb applying MiXCR to the multiplex PCR reads. This sample has fewer than 650,000 distinct CDR3 sequences; around 13% occur once, and the top ten carry roughly 6.2%. The sequenced sample consisted of blood. These receptors originate from a woman aged 30 to 39 with Graves' hyperthyroidism that later progressed to Graves' ophthalmopathy.

This clonotype was recorded many times. V is TRBV19 and J is TRBJ2-6; D might be TRBD1 (6 bases). V shed 6 bases and J shed 4 bases, with 22 bases lying between them. The germline CDR1 and CDR2 sequences are LNHDA and SQIVND (reference sequence). The CDR3 extends over 18 amino acids. In DNA, the CDR3 is TGTGCCAGTAGCACCCTCGGGCAGGGGTTCACCGGGGCCAACGTCCTGACTTTC. Its protein is CASSTLGQGFTGANVLTF. Full variable domain (outside the CDR3, taken from reference TRBV19 and TRBJ2-6): DGGITQSPKYLFRKEGQNVTLSCEQNLNHDAMYWYRQDPGQGLRLIYYSQIVNDFQKGDIAEGYSVSREKKESFPLTVTSAQKNPTAFYLCASSTLGQGFTGANVLTFGAGSRLTVL.

V usage is TRBV20-1 and J usage is TRBJ2-7, with D possibly TRBD2 on 6 matching bases. The CDR3 spans 13 residues. Germline-derived CDR1 and CDR2 are DFQATT and SNEGSKA (reference sequence). V was pared by 6 bases and J by 4 bases, with 16 bases between. CDR3 coding DNA: TGCAGTGCAACCGACGGCGGGGAGTACGAGCAGTACTTC. It is translated as CSATDGGEYEQYF.

This clonotype was found a few times. A much larger clone lies one base from this, so it may be a read error. The rearrangement links TRBV30 to TRBJ1-1; possible D gene TRBD1, 5 bases. Germline CDR1 reads GTSNPN; CDR2 reads SVGIG (reference sequence). V was pared by 3 bases and J by 3 bases, with 11 bases between. There are 13 residues in the CDR3. The CDR3 spells CAWRAGGDTEAFF. The CDR3 nucleotides are TGTGCCTGGAGGGCGGGAGGGGACACTGAAGCTTTCTTT.

This clonotype was seen more than once but under ten times. This chain joins TRBV18 and TRBJ1-5, with D possibly TRBD1 on 6 matching bases. This CDR3 spans 17 amino acids. The V end was cut by 3 bases, the J end by 0 bases, with 15 bases between. Germline CDR1 is KGHSH and CDR2 is LQKENI. CDR3 DNA: TGTGCCAGCTCACCGACCAGGGGAACCGATAGCAATCAGCCCCAGCATTTT. It translates to CASSPTRGTDSNQPQHF.

This clonotype has only a few counts. This rearrangement joins TRBV6-1 to TRBJ2-7; either TRBD1 or TRBD2 may fit D (5 bases each). There are 12 residues in the CDR3. Trimming took 5 bases from V and 6 from J, leaving 11 bases between them. CDR1 and CDR2 from the germline V gene are MNHNS and SASEGT. The DNA for the CDR3 is TGTGCCAGCAGTTGGTCGGGACCCGAGCAGTACTTC. This encodes CASSWSGPEQYF.